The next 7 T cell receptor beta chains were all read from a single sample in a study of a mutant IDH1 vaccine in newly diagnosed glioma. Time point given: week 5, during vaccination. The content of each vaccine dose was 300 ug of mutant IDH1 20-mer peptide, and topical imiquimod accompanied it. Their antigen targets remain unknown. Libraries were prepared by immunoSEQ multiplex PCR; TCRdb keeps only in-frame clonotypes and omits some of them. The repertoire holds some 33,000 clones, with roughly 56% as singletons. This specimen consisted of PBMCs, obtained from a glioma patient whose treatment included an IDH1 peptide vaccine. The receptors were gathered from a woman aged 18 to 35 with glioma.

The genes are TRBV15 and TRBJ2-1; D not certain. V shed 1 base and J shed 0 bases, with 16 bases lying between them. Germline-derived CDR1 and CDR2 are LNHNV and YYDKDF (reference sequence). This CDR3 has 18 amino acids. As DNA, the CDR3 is TGTGCCACCAGCAGAGGGCCTGGGGAACTAAGCTCCTACAATGAGCAGTTCTTC. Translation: CATSRGPGELSSYNEQFF.

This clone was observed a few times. CDR3 sequence (DNA): TGTGCCAGTGGACGGAGCTCCTACGAGCAGTACTTC. This codes for CASGRSSYEQYF. V is TRBV6-1 and J is TRBJ2-7; D remains ambiguous. V shed 9 bases and J shed 0 bases, with 9 bases lying between them. The CDR3 consists of 12 residues. In germline, CDR1 is MNHNS, CDR2 SASEGT.

CDR3 amino acids: CASSIEAGRTYNEQFF. Written as DNA, the CDR3 is TGTGCCAGTAGTATAGAGGCAGGAAGGACCTACAATGAGCAGTTCTTC. The chain recombines TRBV19 with TRBJ2-1; D is unresolved. Germline CDR1 reads LNHDA; CDR2 reads SQIVND (reference sequence). V was trimmed by 0 bases and J by 2 bases, leaving 11 bases between them. This CDR3 contains 16 residues.

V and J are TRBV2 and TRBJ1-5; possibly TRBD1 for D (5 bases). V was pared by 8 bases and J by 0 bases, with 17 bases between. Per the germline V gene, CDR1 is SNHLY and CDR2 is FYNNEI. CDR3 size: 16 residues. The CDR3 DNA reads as TGTGCCAGCGGGGGGAGAGGGGCCCTTAGCAATCAGCCCCAGCATTTT. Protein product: CASGGRGALSNQPQHF.

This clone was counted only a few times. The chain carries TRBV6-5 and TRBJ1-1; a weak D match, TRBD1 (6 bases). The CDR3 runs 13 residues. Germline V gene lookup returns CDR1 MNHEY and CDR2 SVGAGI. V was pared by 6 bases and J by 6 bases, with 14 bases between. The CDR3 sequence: CASRITGFPEAFF. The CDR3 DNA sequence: TGTGCCAGCAGAATCACAGGGTTCCCTGAAGCTTTCTTT.

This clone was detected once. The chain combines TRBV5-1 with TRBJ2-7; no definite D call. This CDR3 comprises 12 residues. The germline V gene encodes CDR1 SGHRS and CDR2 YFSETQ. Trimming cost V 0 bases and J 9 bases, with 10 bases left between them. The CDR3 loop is CASSLEGNGQYF. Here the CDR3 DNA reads TGCGCCAGCAGCTTGGAGGGTAACGGGCAGTACTTC.

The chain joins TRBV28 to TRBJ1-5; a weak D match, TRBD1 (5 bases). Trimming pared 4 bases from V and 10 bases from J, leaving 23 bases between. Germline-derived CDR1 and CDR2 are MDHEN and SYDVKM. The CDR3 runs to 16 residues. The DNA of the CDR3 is TGTGCCAGCAGTTCTCAGGGACGGCTGTTGGGAGAACCCCAGCATTTT. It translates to CASSSQGRLLGEPQHF.